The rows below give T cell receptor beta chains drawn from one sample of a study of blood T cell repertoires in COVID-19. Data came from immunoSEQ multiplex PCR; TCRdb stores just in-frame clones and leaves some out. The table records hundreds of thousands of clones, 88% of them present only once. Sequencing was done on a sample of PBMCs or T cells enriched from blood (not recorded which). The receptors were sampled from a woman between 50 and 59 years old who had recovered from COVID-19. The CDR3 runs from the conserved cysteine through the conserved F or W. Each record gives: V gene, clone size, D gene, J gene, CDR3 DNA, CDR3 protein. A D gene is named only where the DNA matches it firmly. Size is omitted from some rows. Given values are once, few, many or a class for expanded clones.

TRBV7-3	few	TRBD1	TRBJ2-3	TGTGCCAGCAGCTCGACCGGGACAGGGGGATTGGGTAGCACAGATACGCAGTATTTT	CASSSTGTGGLGSTDTQYF
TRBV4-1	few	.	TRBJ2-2	TGCGCCAGCAGCCAACCGTCCGCGAGCGGGGAGCTGTTTTTT	CASSQPSASGELFF
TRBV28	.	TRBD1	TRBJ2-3	TGTGCCAGCAGTTTAAGGGACAGGAGGGGCACAGATACGCAGTATTTT	CASSLRDRRGTDTQYF
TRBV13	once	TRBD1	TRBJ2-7	TGTGCCAGCAGCCTAGGGACAGACTACGAGCAGTACTTC	CASSLGTDYEQYF
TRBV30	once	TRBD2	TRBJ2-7	TGTGCCTGGAAGGCGGGAGTCTACGAGCAGTACTTC	CAWKAGVYEQYF
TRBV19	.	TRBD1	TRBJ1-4	TGTGCCAGTAAAAGACAGGGGGCCGATGAAAAACTGTTTTTT	CASKRQGADEKLFF
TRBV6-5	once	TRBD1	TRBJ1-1	TGTGCCAGCAGTTATAGGACAGGAAGTAGCACTGAAGCTTTCTTT	CASSYRTGSSTEAFF
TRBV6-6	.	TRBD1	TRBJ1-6	TGTGCCAGCAGTACCGGACAGGGGATTCATTCACCCCTCCACTTT	CASSTGQGIHSPLHF
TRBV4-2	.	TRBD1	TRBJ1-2	TGTGCCAGCAGCCAACTAACCGGGACAGGGTTCAGCTATGGCTACACCTTC	CASSQLTGTGFSYGYTF
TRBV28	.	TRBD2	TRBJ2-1	TGTGCCAGCAGCACCGGGACTAGCGGCTACAATGAGCAGTTCTTC	CASSTGTSGYNEQFF
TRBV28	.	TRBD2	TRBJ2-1	TGTGCCAGCAGTTCCCCACTAGCGGGATCATACAATGAGCAGTTCTTC	CASSSPLAGSYNEQFF
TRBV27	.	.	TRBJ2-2	TGTGCCAGCAGTTTAAGTCCTAATCTCGTGAGAGTGGCCGGGGAGCTGTTTTTT	CASSLSPNLVRVAGELFF
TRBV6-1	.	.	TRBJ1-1	TGTGCCAGCAGTGAATATCTGAACACTGAAGCTTTCTTT	CASSEYLNTEAFF
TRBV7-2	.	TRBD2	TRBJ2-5	TGTGCCAGCAGCTTAAACAGCGGGAGAGGCCGAGAGACCCAGTACTTC	CASSLNSGRGRETQYF
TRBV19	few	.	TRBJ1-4	TGTGCCAGTAGTGGCGAAGCCTACAGGCGTACCGGAGATGAAAAACTGTTTTTT	CASSGEAYRRTGDEKLFF
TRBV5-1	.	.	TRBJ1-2	TGCGCCAGCAGCCACGACCGCGGTCTCGGTGGCTACACCTTC	CASSHDRGLGGYTF
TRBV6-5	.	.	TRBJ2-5	TGTGCCAGCAGTTACTCGATGGCGGGGCAAGAGACCCAGTACTTC	CASSYSMAGQETQYF
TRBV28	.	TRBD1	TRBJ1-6	TGTGCCAGCAGTTCCCCCGGGACAGGGAATTCACCCCTCCACTTT	CASSSPGTGNSPLHF
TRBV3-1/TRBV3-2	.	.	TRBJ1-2	TGTGCCAGCAGCCGGGTAGTGGGGGGGGATGGCTACACCTTC	CASSRVVGGDGYTF
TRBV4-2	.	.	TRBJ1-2	TGTGCCAGCAGCCAAGACTCAGGGAGGGACGGCTACACCTTC	CASSQDSGRDGYTF
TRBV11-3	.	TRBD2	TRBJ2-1	TGTGCCAGCAGCTTAGAAGGGACTAGCGGTTACAATGAGCAGTTCTTC	CASSLEGTSGYNEQFF
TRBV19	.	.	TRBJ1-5	TGTGCCAGTAGTATCGGGAATCAGCCCCAGCATTTT	CASSIGNQPQHF